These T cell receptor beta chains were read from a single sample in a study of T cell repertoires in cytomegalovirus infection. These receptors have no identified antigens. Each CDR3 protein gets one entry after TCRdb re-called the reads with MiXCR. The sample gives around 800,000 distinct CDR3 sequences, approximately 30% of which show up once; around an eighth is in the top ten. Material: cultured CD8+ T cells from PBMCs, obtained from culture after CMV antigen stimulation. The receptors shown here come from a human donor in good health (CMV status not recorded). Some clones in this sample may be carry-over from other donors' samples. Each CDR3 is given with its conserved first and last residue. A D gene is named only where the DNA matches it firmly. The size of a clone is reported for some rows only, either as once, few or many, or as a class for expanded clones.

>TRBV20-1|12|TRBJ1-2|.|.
TGCAGTGCTAGACGAAGGGAGTATGGCTACACCTTC
CSARRREYGYTF
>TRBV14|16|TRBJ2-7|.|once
TGTGCCAGTAGTGAACTAGGACTTTCTGACTCCTACGAGCAGTACTTC
CASSELGLSDSYEQYF
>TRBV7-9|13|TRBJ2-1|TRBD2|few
TGTGCCAGCAGTCATAGCGGGGTCAATGAGCAGTTCTTC
CASSHSGVNEQFF
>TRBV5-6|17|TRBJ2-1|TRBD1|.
TGTGCCAGCAGCCCGACAGGGGAGGTTGGGTACTACAATGAGCAGTTCTTC
CASSPTGEVGYYNEQFF
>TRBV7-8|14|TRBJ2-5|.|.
TGTGCCAGCAGCTCGGGGGCGGCGGGGGAGACCCAGTACTTC
CASSSGAAGETQYF
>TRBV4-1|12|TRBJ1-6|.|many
TGCGCCAGCAGCCAGGGCGGTTCACCCCTCCACTTT
CASSQGGSPLHF
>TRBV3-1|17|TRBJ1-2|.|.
TGTGCCAGCAGCCATCCTACATGGGACAATCAATTCTATGGCTACACCTTC
CASSHPTWDNQFYGYTF
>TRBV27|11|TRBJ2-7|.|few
TGTGCCACCATGAAAGGGTACGAGCAGTACTTC
CATMKGYEQYF
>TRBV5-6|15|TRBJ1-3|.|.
TGTGCCAGCAGCTTGGGGTTGTCCTCTGGAAACACCATATATTTT
CASSLGLSSGNTIYF
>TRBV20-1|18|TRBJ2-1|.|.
TGCAGTGCTAGAGATCCCGTTAGCGTCCTTAGCTCCTACAATGAGCAGTTCTTC
CSARDPVSVLSSYNEQFF
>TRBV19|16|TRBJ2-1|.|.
TGTGTCAGTAGTATACCCAGACAGCTCTCCTACAATGAGCAGTTCTTC
CVSSIPRQLSYNEQFF
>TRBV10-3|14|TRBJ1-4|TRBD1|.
TGTGCCATCAGTGGGACAGGAGCTAATGAAAAACTGTTTTTT
CAISGTGANEKLFF
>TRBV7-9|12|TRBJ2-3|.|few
TGTGCCAGCAGCCATATGGGTAATACGCAGTATTTT
CASSHMGNTQYF
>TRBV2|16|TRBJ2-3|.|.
TGTGCCAGCAGTGACTATTCGGAGCCTAGCACAGATACGCAGTATTTT
CASSDYSEPSTDTQYF
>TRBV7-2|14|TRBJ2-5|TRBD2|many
TGTGCCAGCAGCTTAGACGGGGGGTGGAAGACCCAGTACTTC
CASSLDGGWKTQYF
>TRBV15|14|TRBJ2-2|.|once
TGTGCCACCAGCACTGACCTGAACACCGGGGAGCTGTTTTTT
CATSTDLNTGELFF
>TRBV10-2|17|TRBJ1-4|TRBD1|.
TGCGCCAGCAGCTTGAGTCTCGGACAGGGCGGAAATGAAAAACTGTTTTTT
CASSLSLGQGGNEKLFF
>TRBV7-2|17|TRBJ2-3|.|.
TGTGCCAGCAGAAGTGCGGGGGCCCCTCATAGCACAGATACGCAGTATTTT
CASRSAGAPHSTDTQYF
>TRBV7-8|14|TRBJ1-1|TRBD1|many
TGTGCCAGCAGCTCAGACAGGGAAATAAGTGAAGCTTTCTTT
CASSSDREISEAFF
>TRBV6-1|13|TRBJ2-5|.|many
TGTGCCAGCACCAGGGCAGGGGCTGAGACCCAGTACTTC
CASTRAGAETQYF
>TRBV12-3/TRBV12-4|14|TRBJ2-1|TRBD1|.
TGTGCCAGCAGGAACCCGGGACAGGGGGTTCTGCAGTTCTTC
CASRNPGQGVLQFF
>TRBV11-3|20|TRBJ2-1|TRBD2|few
TGTGCCAGCAGCTTAGATAAGGGTGCGCGCGGGGGGGCCCAATACAATGAGCAGTTCTTC
CASSLDKGARGGAQYNEQFF
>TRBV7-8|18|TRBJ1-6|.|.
TGTGCCAGCAGCTCAGGGGCTCGACGGAACCCCTATAATTCACCCCTCCACTTT
CASSSGARRNPYNSPLHF
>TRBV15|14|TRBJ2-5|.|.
TGTGCCACCAGCAGAGAGGGTGGAGGAAAGACCCAGTACTTC
CATSREGGGKTQYF
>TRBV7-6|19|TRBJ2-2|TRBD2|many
TGTGCCAGCAGCCATGCACAGAGACCGGGACTAGCAAACACCGGGGAGCTGTTTTTT
CASSHAQRPGLANTGELFF